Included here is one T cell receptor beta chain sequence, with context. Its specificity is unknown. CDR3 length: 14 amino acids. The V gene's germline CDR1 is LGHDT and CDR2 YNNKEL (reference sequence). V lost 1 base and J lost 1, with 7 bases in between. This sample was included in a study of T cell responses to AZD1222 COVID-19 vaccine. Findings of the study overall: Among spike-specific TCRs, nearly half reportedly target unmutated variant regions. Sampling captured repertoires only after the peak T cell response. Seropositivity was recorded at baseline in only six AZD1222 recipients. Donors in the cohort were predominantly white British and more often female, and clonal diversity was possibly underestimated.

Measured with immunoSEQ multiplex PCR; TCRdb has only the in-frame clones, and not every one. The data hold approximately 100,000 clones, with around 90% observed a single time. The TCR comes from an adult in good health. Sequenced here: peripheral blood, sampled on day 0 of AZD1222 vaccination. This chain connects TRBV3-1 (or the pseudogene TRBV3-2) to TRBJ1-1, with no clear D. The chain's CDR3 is CASSQGGGNTEAFF. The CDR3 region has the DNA TGTGCCAGCAGCCAAGGCGGTGGGAACACTGAAGCTTTCTTT.